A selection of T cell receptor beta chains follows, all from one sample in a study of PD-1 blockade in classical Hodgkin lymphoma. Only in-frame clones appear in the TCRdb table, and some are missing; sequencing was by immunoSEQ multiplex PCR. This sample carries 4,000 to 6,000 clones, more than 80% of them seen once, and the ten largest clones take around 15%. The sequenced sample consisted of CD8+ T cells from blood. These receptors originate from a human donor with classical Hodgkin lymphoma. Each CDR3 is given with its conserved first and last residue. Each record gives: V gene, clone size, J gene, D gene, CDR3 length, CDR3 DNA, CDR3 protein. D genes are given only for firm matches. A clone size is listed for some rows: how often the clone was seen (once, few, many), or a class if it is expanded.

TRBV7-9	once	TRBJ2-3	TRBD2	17	TGTGCCAGCAGCGGCGAGACTAGCGGGAGTACACCAGATACGCAGTATTTT	CASSGETSGSTPDTQYF
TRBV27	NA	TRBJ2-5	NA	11	TGTGCCAGCAGTACTCAAGAGACCCAGTACTTC	CASSTQETQYF
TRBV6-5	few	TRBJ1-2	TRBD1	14	TGTGCCAGCAGTTACGGCTCAGGGGGGTATGGCTACACCTTC	CASSYGSGGYGYTF
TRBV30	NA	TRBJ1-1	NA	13	TGTGCCTGGAGGATCCAGGCCCACACTGAAGCTTTCTTT	CAWRIQAHTEAFF
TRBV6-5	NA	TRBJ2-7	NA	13	TGTGCCAGCAGTACCGGGCCCACCTACGAGCAGTACTTC	CASSTGPTYEQYF
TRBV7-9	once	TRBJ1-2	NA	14	TGTGCCAGCAGCTTATGGTCGGGGGTCTACGGCTACACCTTC	CASSLWSGVYGYTF
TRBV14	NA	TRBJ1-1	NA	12	TGTGCCAGCAGCCATGCCACAGGGGAAGCTTTCTTT	CASSHATGEAFF
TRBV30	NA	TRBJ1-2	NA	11	TGTGCCTGGTGGGGGGCAGATGGCTACACCTTC	CAWWGADGYTF
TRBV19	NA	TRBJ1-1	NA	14	TGTGCCAGTAGTATTTTTCAGGGGAACACTGAAGCTTTCTTT	CASSIFQGNTEAFF
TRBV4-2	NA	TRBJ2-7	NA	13	TGTGCCAGCAGCCAAGATTTGGGGATAGAGCAGTACTTC	CASSQDLGIEQYF
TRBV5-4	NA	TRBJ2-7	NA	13	TGTGCCAGCAGCTTGGGATTGGGGAACGAGCAGTACTTC	CASSLGLGNEQYF
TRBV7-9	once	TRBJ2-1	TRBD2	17	TGTGCCAGCAGCTTCCCCGTTAGCGGGGGGGCTTACAATGAGCAGTTCTTC	CASSFPVSGGAYNEQFF
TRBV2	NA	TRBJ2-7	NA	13	TGTGCCAGCAATGATCCAAGGTCCTACGAGCAGTACTTC	CASNDPRSYEQYF
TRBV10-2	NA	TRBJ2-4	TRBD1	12	TGCGCCAGCGTCGGGACAGAAAACATTCAGTACTTC	CASVGTENIQYF
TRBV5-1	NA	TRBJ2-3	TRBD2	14	TGCGCCAGCAGCTTAAATCTAGCGGAAGATACGCAGTATTTT	CASSLNLAEDTQYF
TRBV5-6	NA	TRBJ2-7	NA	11	TGTGCCAGCAGCTCTTCATACGAGCAGTACTTC	CASSSSYEQYF
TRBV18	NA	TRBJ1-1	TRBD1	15	TGTGCCAGCTCACGCCGGGACAGGGCGGACACTGAAGCTTTCTTT	CASSRRDRADTEAFF
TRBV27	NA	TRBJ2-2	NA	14	TGTGCCAGCAGTTTATCTCTGAACACCGGGGAGCTGTTTTTT	CASSLSLNTGELFF
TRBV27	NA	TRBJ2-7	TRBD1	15	TGTGCCAGCAGCCATGGGACAGGTAGCTCCTACGAGCAGTACTTC	CASSHGTGSSYEQYF
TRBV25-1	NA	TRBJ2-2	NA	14	TGTGCCAGCAGTGTAGACAGTCACACCGGGGAGCTGTTTTTT	CASSVDSHTGELFF
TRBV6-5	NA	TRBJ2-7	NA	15	TGTGCCAGCAGTTACACGGCAGGGGATGGCTACGAGCAGTACTTC	CASSYTAGDGYEQYF
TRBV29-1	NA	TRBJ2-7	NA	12	TGCAGCGTCGAAACTAGTACCTACGAGCAGTACTTC	CSVETSTYEQYF
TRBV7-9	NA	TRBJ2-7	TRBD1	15	TGTGCCAGCAGCTTAGGTTATGGGACAGAATACGAGCAGTACTTC	CASSLGYGTEYEQYF
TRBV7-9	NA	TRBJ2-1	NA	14	TGTGCCAGCAGCCAGAAAGGCGATAACAATGAGCAGTTCTTC	CASSQKGDNNEQFF
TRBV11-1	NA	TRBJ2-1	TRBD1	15	TGTGCCAGCAGCCTTCCGGGACAGCCTTACAATGAGCAGTTCTTC	CASSLPGQPYNEQFF
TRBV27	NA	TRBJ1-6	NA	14	TGTGCCAGCCGGCCTTCCGGGATTAATTCACCCCTCCACTTT	CASRPSGINSPLHF
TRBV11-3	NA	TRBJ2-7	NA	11	TGTGCCAGCAGCTCTTTGGGCGAGCAGTACTTC	CASSSLGEQYF
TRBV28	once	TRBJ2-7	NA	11	TGTGCCAGCAGTATAGACGGAGAGCAGTACTTC	CASSIDGEQYF
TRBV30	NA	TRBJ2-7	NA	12	TGTGCCTGGGGAAGCGTAGGCTACGAGCAGTACTTC	CAWGSVGYEQYF
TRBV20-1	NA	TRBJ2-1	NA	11	TGCAGTGTTTCCCGTGGCAATGAGCAGTTCTTC	CSVSRGNEQFF
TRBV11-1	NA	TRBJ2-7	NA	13	TGTGCCAGCAGCCCGGGGCGACACTACGAGCAGTACTTC	CASSPGRHYEQYF
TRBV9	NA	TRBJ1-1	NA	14	TGTGCCAGCTCCCCCTCGGGGGGCGGCACTGAAGCTTTCTTT	CASSPSGGGTEAFF
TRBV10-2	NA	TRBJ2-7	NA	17	TGCGCCAGCAGTGTGCCCAACACCTTTGACAGAACCTACGAGCAGTACTTC	CASSVPNTFDRTYEQYF
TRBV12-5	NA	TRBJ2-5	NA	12	TGTGCTAGTGGCCCAAGTGGAGAGACCCAGTACTTC	CASGPSGETQYF
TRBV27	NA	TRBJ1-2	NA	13	TGTGCCAGCAGTTTGGGACCCAACTATGGCTACACCTTC	CASSLGPNYGYTF
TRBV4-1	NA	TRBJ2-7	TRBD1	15	TGCGCCAGCAGCCAGGGACAGGCGTCTTCCTACGAGCAGTACTTC	CASSQGQASSYEQYF
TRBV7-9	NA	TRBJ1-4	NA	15	TGTGCCAGCAGCGAGGGCCCGACAGAGGATGAAAAACTGTTTTTT	CASSEGPTEDEKLFF
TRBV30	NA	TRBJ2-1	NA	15	TGTGCCTGGAGTACAGCGGGCAACCCCTACAATGAGCAGTTCTTC	CAWSTAGNPYNEQFF
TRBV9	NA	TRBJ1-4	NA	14	TGTGCCAGCAGCGTAAGGGGACGGAGGGAAAAACTGTTTTTT	CASSVRGRREKLFF
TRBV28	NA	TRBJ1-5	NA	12	TGTGCCAGCGGCTCCGAAAATCAGCCCCAGCATTTT	CASGSENQPQHF
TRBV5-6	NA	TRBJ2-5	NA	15	TGTGCCAGCAGCTTGGCCTCTCCGGTTTGGGAGACCCAGTACTTC	CASSLASPVWETQYF
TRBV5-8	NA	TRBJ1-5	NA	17	TGTGCCAGCAGCTTGGGTTCCAGGAGGGGTGGCAATCAGCCCCAGCATTTT	CASSLGSRRGGNQPQHF
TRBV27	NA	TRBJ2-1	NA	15	TGTGCCAGCAGTTTAGGGGGGCTTGGGGGGGATGAGCAGTTCTTC	CASSLGGLGGDEQFF
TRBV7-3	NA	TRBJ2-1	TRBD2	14	TGTGCCAGCAGGTCTAGCGGGGGGTCAAATGAGCAGTTCTTC	CASRSSGGSNEQFF
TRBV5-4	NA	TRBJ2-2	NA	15	TGTGCCAGCAGCTTGGCTCAGGTACACCCCGGGGAGCTGTTTTTT	CASSLAQVHPGELFF
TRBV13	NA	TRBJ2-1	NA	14	TGTGCCAGCGGACCACTTAGTGTCCACAATGAGCAGTTCTTC	CASGPLSVHNEQFF